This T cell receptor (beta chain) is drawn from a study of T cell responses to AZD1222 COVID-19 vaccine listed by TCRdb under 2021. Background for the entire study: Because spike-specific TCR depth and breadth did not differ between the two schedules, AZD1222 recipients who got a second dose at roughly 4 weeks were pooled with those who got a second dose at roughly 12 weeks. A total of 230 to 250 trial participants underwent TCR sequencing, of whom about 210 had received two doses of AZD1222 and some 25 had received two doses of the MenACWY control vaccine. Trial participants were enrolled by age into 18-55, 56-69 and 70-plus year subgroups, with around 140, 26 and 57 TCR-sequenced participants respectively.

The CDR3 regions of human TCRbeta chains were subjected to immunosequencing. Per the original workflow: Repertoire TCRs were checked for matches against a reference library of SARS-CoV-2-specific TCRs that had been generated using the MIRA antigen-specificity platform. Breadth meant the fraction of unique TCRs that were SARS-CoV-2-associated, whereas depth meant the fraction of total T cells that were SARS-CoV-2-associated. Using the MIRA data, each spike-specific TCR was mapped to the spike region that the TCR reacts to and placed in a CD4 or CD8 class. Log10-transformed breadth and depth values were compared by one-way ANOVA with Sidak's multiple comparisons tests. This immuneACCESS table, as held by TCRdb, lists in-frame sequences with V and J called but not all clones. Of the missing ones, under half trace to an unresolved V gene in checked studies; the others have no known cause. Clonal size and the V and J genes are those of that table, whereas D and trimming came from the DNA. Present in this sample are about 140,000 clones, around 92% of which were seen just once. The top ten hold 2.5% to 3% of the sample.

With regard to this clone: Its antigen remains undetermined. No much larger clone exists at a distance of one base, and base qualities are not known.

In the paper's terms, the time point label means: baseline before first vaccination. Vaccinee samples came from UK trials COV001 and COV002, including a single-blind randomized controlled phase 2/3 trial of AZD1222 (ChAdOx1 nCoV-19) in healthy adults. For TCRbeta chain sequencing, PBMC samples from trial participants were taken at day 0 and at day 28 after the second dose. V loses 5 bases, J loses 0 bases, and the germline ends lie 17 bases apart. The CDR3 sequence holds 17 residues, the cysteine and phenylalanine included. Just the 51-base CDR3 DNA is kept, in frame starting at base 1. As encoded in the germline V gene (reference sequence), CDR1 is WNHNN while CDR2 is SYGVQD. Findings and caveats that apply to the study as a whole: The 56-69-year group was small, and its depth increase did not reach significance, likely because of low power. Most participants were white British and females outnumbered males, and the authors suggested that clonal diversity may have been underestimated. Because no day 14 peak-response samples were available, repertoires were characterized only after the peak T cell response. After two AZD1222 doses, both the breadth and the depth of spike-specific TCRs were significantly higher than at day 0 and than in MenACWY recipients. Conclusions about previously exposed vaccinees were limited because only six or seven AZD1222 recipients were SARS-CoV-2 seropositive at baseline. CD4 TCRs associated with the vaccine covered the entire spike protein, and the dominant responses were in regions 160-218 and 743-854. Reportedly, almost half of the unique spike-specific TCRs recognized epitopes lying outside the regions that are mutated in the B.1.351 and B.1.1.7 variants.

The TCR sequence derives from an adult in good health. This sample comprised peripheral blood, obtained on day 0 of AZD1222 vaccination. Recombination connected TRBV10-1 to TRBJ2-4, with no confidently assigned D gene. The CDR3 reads CASSPDNLRLAKNIQYF. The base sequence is TGCGCCAGCAGTCCTGATAACCTTCGATTAGCCAAAAACATTCAGTACTTC.